This TCR beta chain comes out of a study of T cells in Graves' hyperthyroidism and ophthalmopathy. The investigators amplified TCR beta CDR3 regions from RNA transcripts. TCR CDR3 regions were first amplified by RT-PCR with HTBI primers. TCRdb redid the calling of the multiplex PCR reads with MiXCR, one entry per CDR3 protein. Of roughly 740,000 distinct CDR3 sequences in the sample, 16% are singletons; the top ten hold roughly 8%. The V and J ends lost 8 bases and 6 bases respectively, with 16 bases between them. From germline, CDR1 is SNHLY and CDR2 FYNNEI. CDR3 length: 13 amino acids. Sequencing was carried out using blood. V is TRBV2 and J is TRBJ1-2, with D tentatively TRBD1 (6 bases). The clonotype was recovered from a man younger than 35 with Graves' hyperthyroidism. The CDR3 region has the DNA TGTGCCAGCTCCGGGAGGGGGGATAATGGCTACACCTTC. It specifies CASSGRGDNGYTF.